The clone carrying this TCR beta chain has just a few counts. Its antigen is not known. Measured with immunoSEQ multiplex PCR; TCRdb has only the in-frame clones, and not every one. The sample has roughly 1,400 clones; about 30% are singletons. The data stem from a study of T cells in localized non-small cell lung cancer. Overall study findings and caveats: Among the tissues sampled, uninvolved adjacent lung had the highest T cell clonality, above tumor.

The V and J ends lost 4 bases and 7 bases respectively, with 10 bases between them. This CDR3 contains 13 residues. Germline V gives CDR1 MNHGY, CDR2 SAAAGT. The TCR sequence derives from a male donor aged 60 or over with stage I squamous cell lung carcinoma. Specimen: normal lung tissue next to the tumor, collected before any cancer treatment. The chain combines TRBV6-8 with TRBJ2-2, with unresolved D. The CDR3 nucleotides read TGTGCCAGCAGTTCCTCCATCGTCGGGGAGCTGTTTTTT. It codes for CASSSSIVGELFF.